This entry describes one TCR beta chain. At one of its ends the junction is not consistent with the germline gene, which may arise from a read error. Clones were sequenced by immunoSEQ multiplex PCR, and TCRdb holds only the in-frame ones, with some missing. The sample consists of thousands of clones, around four fifths of them appearing once. Stated time point: 2014-2015 season, pre-vaccination. This record comes from a study of follicular helper T cells after annual influenza vaccination. The CDR3 runs to 13 residues. Per the germline V gene, CDR1 is MDHEN and CDR2 is SYDVKM. The source material was CXCR5+ CD38- circulating T follicular helper cells from blood, sampled on the day of influenza vaccination. Regarding subset: circulating Tfh, non-naive CD4+CXCR5+PD-1+ (ICOS+CD38+ or ICOS-CD38-). V is TRBV28 and J is TRBJ2-7, with 11 nucleotides matching TRBD2. The TCR was taken from an adult who received the influenza vaccine. The CDR3 bases are TGTGCCAGCAGTCCTAGGACTAGCGGGTCGGTACGCTTC. Translating gives CASSPRTSGSVRF.